A single sample gave rise to the 14 T cell receptor beta chains below, sequenced in a study of read filtering for tumor transcriptome and immune sequencing. The library was built from about 0.4 ug RNA with molecular barcoded adaptors for alpha/delta and beta/gamma chains. From the reads, TCRdb called clonotypes with MiXCR, one entry per CDR3 protein. The profile shows tens of thousands of distinct CDR3 sequences, 14% of them singletons. Specimen: a population of CD138-negative cells sorted from bone marrow. The receptors originated from a donor at least 40 years old with multiple myeloma.

At least ten counts were recorded for this clonotype. The J gene is TRBJ2-3, the V gene TRBV28; D might be TRBD1 (12 bases). Germline values: CDR1 MDHEN, CDR2 SYDVKM. Trimming left V 5 bases short and J 4 bases short, with 31 bases between. The CDR3 consists of 20 residues. Here the CDR3 DNA reads TGTGCCAGCAGTCCCGCCGGGACAGGGGGCCTAGCGGGAGGCCCAGATACGCAGTATTTT. It specifies CASSPAGTGGLAGGPDTQYF.

On this clonotype itself: One base separates it from a far larger clone, so it is likely a read error. The chain uses TRBV11-2 and TRBJ2-1; 7 positions match TRBD2. CDR1 is SGHAT and CDR2 is FQNNGV in the germline V gene. V shed 2 bases, J shed 7 bases, and the junction held 11 bases outside the gene matches. CDR3 size: 16 residues. The CDR3 sequence: CASSLNSGWAGNEQFF. In nucleotides, the CDR3 is TGTGCCAGCAGCTTAAATAGCGGGTGGGCCGGGAATGAGCAGTTCTTC.

This clonotype occurred many times. V gene TRBV5-1 combines with J gene TRBJ2-2; D may be TRBD1 or TRBD2 (5 bases each). Per the germline V gene, CDR1 is SGHRS and CDR2 is YFSETQ. V gave up 7 bases and J gave up 0 bases, with 13 bases separating them. CDR3 length equals 15 residues. CDR3 coding DNA: TGCGCCAGCTCTAGGGGACCCCCGAACACCGGGGAGCTGTTTTTT. This sequence encodes CASSRGPPNTGELFF.

At least ten counts were recorded for this clonotype. The chain links TRBV2 to TRBJ2-1; 10 bases fit TRBD1. CDR1 is SNHLY and CDR2 is FYNNEI in the germline V gene. V gave up 6 bases and J gave up 7 bases; unmatched junction bases: 6. The CDR3 sequence is 14 residues long. For the CDR3, the DNA is TGTGCCAGCAGACGGGACAGGGGAGTGAATGAGCAGTTCTTC. Its translation: CASRRDRGVNEQFF. Full variable domain (outside the CDR3, taken from reference TRBV2 and TRBJ2-1): EPEVTQTPSHQVTQMGQEVILRCVPISNHLYFYWYRQILGQKVEFLVSFYNNEISEKSEIFDDQFSVERPDGSNFTLKIRSTKLEDSAMYFCASRRDRGVNEQFFGPGTRLTVL.

As concerns this clonotype: A much larger clonotype is one base distant, so this may be a read error. The V call is TRBV19, the J call TRBJ2-3, with 8 bases lining up with TRBD1. Per germline, CDR1 LNHDA and CDR2 SQIVND (reference sequence). The CDR3 runs 15 residues. The CDR3 here is CASSIMPGGTETQYF. CDR3 in DNA: TGTGCCAGTAGTATAATGCCAGGGGGCACAGAGACGCAGTATTTT.

This clonotype was detected ten times or more. The rearrangement joins TRBV5-1 to TRBJ2-7; 9 nucleotides match TRBD2. The CDR3 has 14 residues. The trim removed 4 bases at V and 6 bases at J, leaving 8 bases unmatched. Germline V gene data show CDR1 as SGHRS and CDR2 as YFSETQ. The CDR3 protein is CASSLSGRIREQYF. CDR3 coding DNA: TGCGCCAGCAGCCTTAGCGGGAGAATCCGCGAGCAGTACTTC.

This clonotype has more than one count but fewer than ten. A much larger clone lies one base from this, so it may be a read error. The gene calls are TRBV2 and TRBJ2-7; D possibly uses TRBD1 or TRBD2 (6 bases each). This CDR3 is 14 amino acids long. Trimming pared 7 bases from V and 9 bases from J, leaving 22 bases between. In germline, CDR1 is SNHLY, CDR2 FYNNEI. The CDR3 DNA follows: TGTGCCAGCAAAAGGGGGGCTAGTTCGCGAGGGCAGTACTTC. Protein sequence: CASKRGASSRGQYF.

The chain joins TRBV5-8 to TRBJ2-3; the D gene is possibly TRBD2 (6 bases). V was trimmed by 1 base and J by 1 base, leaving 10 bases between them. Germline CDR1 and CDR2: SGHTS and YDEGEE. The CDR3 covers 15 residues. The CDR3 loop is CASSLTGVGTDTQYF. The CDR3 bases are TGTGCCAGCAGCTTGACGGGAGTGGGCACAGATACGCAGTATTTT.

In the case of this clonotype: With a much larger clone just one base away, this may be a read error. The rearrangement joins TRBV2 to TRBJ2-5, with D maybe TRBD2 (5 bases). Germline assignment: CDR1 SNHLY and CDR2 FYNNEI. The CDR3 is 14 residues long. The V and J ends lost 3 bases and 6 bases respectively, with 14 bases between them. Here the CDR3 DNA reads TGTGCCAGCAGTGATGGACTGATCCCGAAGACCCAGTACTTC. Its translation: CASSDGLIPKTQYF.

This clonotype was counted many times. The chain recombines TRBV28 with TRBJ1-5, with D unresolved. V gave up 3 bases and J gave up 1 base, with 10 bases separating them. The CDR3 is made up of 15 amino acids. The V gene's germline CDR1 is MDHEN and CDR2 SYDVKM. The chain's CDR3 is CASSFHRTSNQPQHF. For the CDR3, the DNA is TGTGCCAGCAGTTTCCACAGAACAAGCAATCAGCCCCAGCATTTT.

Of note for this clonotype: A much larger clone differs from this one at a single base, so this may be a read error. The V call is TRBV12-3 or TRBV12-4, the J call TRBJ1-5; a possible D gene is TRBD1 (6 bases). This CDR3 contains 14 residues. This chain's CDR3 is CAGSTTGSNQPQHF. Here the CDR3 DNA reads TGTGCCGGCAGTACTACAGGGAGCAATCAGCCCCAGCATTTT.

In regard to this clonotype: One end of the junction fails to match germline, which may point to a read error. This chain joins TRBV29-1 and TRBJ2-3; TRBD1 is a possible D gene (6 bases). The CDR3 is made up of 15 amino acids. Germline-derived CDR1 and CDR2 are SQVTM and ANQGSEA. CDR3 residues: CSVQTGTPGTDTLYF. The CDR3, as DNA: TGCAGCGTGCAGACCGGGACACCTGGCACAGATACGCTGTATTTT.

By sample share, this clonotype is medium-sized. The chain has TRBV6-5 and TRBJ2-1; D ambiguous. CDR1 MNHEY and CDR2 SVGAGI come from the germline V gene. This CDR3 contains 13 residues. V shed 7 bases and J shed 8 bases, with 15 bases lying between them. The CDR3 loop is CASTRESIHEQFF. In nucleotides, the CDR3 is TGTGCCAGCACCCGCGAATCTATTCATGAGCAGTTCTTC.

There are many counts of this clonotype. This chain joins TRBV10-3 and TRBJ1-6, with D unclear. The V end was cut by 0 bases, the J end by 13 bases, with 16 bases between. The CDR3 has 15 residues. Germline V gene data show CDR1 as ENHRY and CDR2 as SYGVKD. CDR3 residues: CAISESPPLQRPLHF. The CDR3 region has the DNA TGTGCCATCAGTGAGTCGCCCCCCCTACAACGCCCCCTCCACTTT.